Listed below are T cell receptor beta chains from one sample, sequenced in a study of beta chain features in type 1 diabetes. This table comes from immunoSEQ multiplex PCR, and its TCRdb copy is limited to in-frame clones, with some not included. Of almost 350,000 clones detected, roughly 8% appear once; the ten largest clones hold less than 0.45%. Sequencing was done on a sample of central memory CD4+ T cells from blood. These receptors originate from a woman under 30 in good health. CDR3s include the opening cysteine and the closing phenylalanine or tryptophan. The order of the fields is clone size, J gene, V gene, D gene, CDR3 protein, CDR3 DNA. A D gene is named only where the DNA matches it firmly. Not all rows give a size; the values are once, few, many and, for expanded clones, a class.

clone_size: -
j_call: TRBJ1-1
v_call: TRBV7-9
d_call: -
cdr3_aa: CASNWGAGTEAFF
cdr3_nt: TGTGCCAGCAATTGGGGGGCTGGGACTGAAGCTTTCTTT

clone_size: -
j_call: TRBJ1-1
v_call: TRBV6-5
d_call: -
cdr3_aa: CASSYAGLEAFF
cdr3_nt: TGTGCCAGCAGTTACGCGGGACTCGAAGCTTTCTTT

clone_size: few
j_call: TRBJ2-6
v_call: TRBV4-2
d_call: TRBD2
cdr3_aa: CASSLEAGGRPGANVLTF
cdr3_nt: TGTGCCAGCAGCCTGGAGGCGGGAGGGCGCCCTGGGGCCAACGTCCTGACTTTC

clone_size: -
j_call: TRBJ1-1
v_call: TRBV6-4
d_call: -
cdr3_aa: CASRRTADTEAFF
cdr3_nt: TGTGCCAGCAGGAGGACGGCTGACACTGAAGCTTTCTTT

clone_size: few
j_call: TRBJ2-7
v_call: TRBV28
d_call: -
cdr3_aa: CASSSMIYEQYF
cdr3_nt: TGTGCCAGCAGTTCTATGATCTACGAGCAGTACTTC

clone_size: many
j_call: TRBJ2-7
v_call: TRBV15
d_call: TRBD2
cdr3_aa: CATSRGEGSSYEQYF
cdr3_nt: TGTGCCACCAGCAGAGGGGAGGGGAGCTCCTACGAGCAGTACTTC

clone_size: -
j_call: TRBJ1-2
v_call: TRBV28
d_call: -
cdr3_aa: CASSKMNYGYTF
cdr3_nt: TGTGCCAGCAGCAAAATGAACTATGGCTACACCTTC

clone_size: -
j_call: TRBJ1-4
v_call: TRBV4-2
d_call: TRBD1
cdr3_aa: CASSSLPGQAEKLFF
cdr3_nt: TGTGCCAGCAGTTCGTTACCGGGACAGGCTGAAAAACTGTTTTTT

clone_size: -
j_call: TRBJ2-2
v_call: TRBV4-1
d_call: -
cdr3_aa: CASSRVGNTGELFF
cdr3_nt: TGTGCCAGCAGCCGGGTCGGAAACACCGGGGAGCTGTTTTTT

clone_size: few
j_call: TRBJ2-2
v_call: TRBV7-2
d_call: TRBD2
cdr3_aa: CASSLSGRVSGELFF
cdr3_nt: TGTGCCAGCAGCTTAAGCGGGAGGGTTAGCGGGGAGCTGTTTTTT

clone_size: few
j_call: TRBJ1-1
v_call: TRBV11-2
d_call: -
cdr3_aa: CASSFDTEAFF
cdr3_nt: TGTGCCAGCAGCTTTGACACTGAAGCTTTCTTT

clone_size: few
j_call: TRBJ2-3
v_call: TRBV5-1
d_call: TRBD1
cdr3_aa: CASSLIQGTQYF
cdr3_nt: TGCGCCAGCAGCCTGATACAGGGGACGCAGTATTTT

clone_size: -
j_call: TRBJ2-5
v_call: TRBV21-1
d_call: -
cdr3_aa: CASPRDRRGWWQETQYF
cdr3_nt: TGTGCCAGCCCCAGGGACCGCCGGGGCTGGTGGCAAGAGACCCAGTACTTC

clone_size: -
j_call: TRBJ2-3
v_call: TRBV4-3
d_call: -
cdr3_aa: CASSQSITKDTQYF
cdr3_nt: TGCGCCAGCAGCCAATCCATCACTAAAGATACGCAGTATTTT

clone_size: -
j_call: TRBJ2-1
v_call: TRBV15
d_call: -
cdr3_aa: CATSIRSGYGSYNEQFF
cdr3_nt: TGTGCCACCAGCATCCGGAGCGGATACGGTTCCTACAATGAGCAGTTCTTC

clone_size: -
j_call: TRBJ1-5
v_call: TRBV6-1
d_call: -
cdr3_aa: CASSVPPRVVGQPQHF
cdr3_nt: TGTGCCAGCAGTGTACCACCCAGGGTTGTGGGTCAGCCCCAGCATTTT

clone_size: -
j_call: TRBJ2-1
v_call: TRBV7-9
d_call: TRBD2
cdr3_aa: CASTQRGGRYNEQFF
cdr3_nt: TGTGCCAGCACCCAGAGGGGCGGGAGGTACAATGAGCAGTTCTTC

clone_size: -
j_call: TRBJ2-7
v_call: TRBV13
d_call: TRBD2
cdr3_aa: CASSLSGSHYEQYF
cdr3_nt: TGTGCCAGCAGCCTTAGCGGGAGTCACTACGAGCAGTACTTC

clone_size: many
j_call: TRBJ2-4
v_call: TRBV18
d_call: -
cdr3_aa: CASSPAVGFSKNIQYF
cdr3_nt: TGTGCCAGCTCACCAGCAGTGGGTTTTTCCAAAAACATTCAGTACTTC

clone_size: few
j_call: TRBJ1-1
v_call: TRBV6-5
d_call: -
cdr3_aa: CASSDFDTEAFF
cdr3_nt: TGTGCCAGCAGTGATTTCGACACTGAAGCTTTCTTT

clone_size: few
j_call: TRBJ2-5
v_call: TRBV27
d_call: -
cdr3_aa: CASSLSRSRLETQYF
cdr3_nt: TGTGCCAGCAGTTTATCGCGATCTCGGTTGGAGACCCAGTACTTC

clone_size: many
j_call: TRBJ1-4
v_call: TRBV15
d_call: -
cdr3_aa: CATSRDSTRLQLFF
cdr3_nt: TGTGCCACCAGCAGAGATTCAACGAGGTTACAACTGTTTTTT

clone_size: -
j_call: TRBJ2-3
v_call: TRBV28
d_call: -
cdr3_aa: CASSFPPNSYTQYF
cdr3_nt: TGTGCCAGCAGTTTCCCGCCGAACTCATATACGCAGTATTTT

clone_size: -
j_call: TRBJ2-1
v_call: TRBV6-5
d_call: -
cdr3_aa: CASSYHRRAGADEQFF
cdr3_nt: TGTGCCAGCAGTTACCACCGGAGGGCGGGGGCGGATGAGCAGTTCTTC

clone_size: -
j_call: TRBJ2-7
v_call: TRBV6-4
d_call: TRBD2
cdr3_aa: CASSVKQKREVFSYEQYF
cdr3_nt: TGTGCCAGCAGTGTGAAACAAAAGCGGGAGGTTTTCTCCTACGAGCAGTACTTC

clone_size: -
j_call: TRBJ1-3
v_call: TRBV29-1
d_call: TRBD1
cdr3_aa: CSAGQGASGNTIYF
cdr3_nt: TGCAGCGCTGGTCAGGGGGCCTCTGGAAACACCATATATTTT

clone_size: -
j_call: TRBJ2-7
v_call: TRBV4-1
d_call: -
cdr3_aa: CASSQELQGYEQYF
cdr3_nt: TGCGCCAGCAGCCAAGAACTACAGGGCTACGAGCAGTACTTC

clone_size: -
j_call: TRBJ2-3
v_call: TRBV20-1
d_call: -
cdr3_aa: CSVQGVHTQYF
cdr3_nt: TGCAGTGTTCAAGGAGTCCATACGCAGTATTTT

clone_size: -
j_call: TRBJ2-7
v_call: TRBV4-1
d_call: TRBD2
cdr3_aa: CASSQEGAAGGNEQYF
cdr3_nt: TGCGCCAGCAGCCAAGAGGGGGCAGCGGGAGGGAACGAGCAGTACTTC

clone_size: few
j_call: TRBJ1-2
v_call: TRBV4-1
d_call: -
cdr3_aa: CASSYDGSYGYTF
cdr3_nt: TGCGCCAGCAGCTACGACGGAAGCTATGGCTACACCTTC

clone_size: few
j_call: TRBJ2-1
v_call: TRBV2
d_call: -
cdr3_aa: CASFGNNEQFF
cdr3_nt: TGTGCCAGCTTTGGGAACAATGAGCAGTTCTTC

clone_size: -
j_call: TRBJ1-2
v_call: TRBV5-4
d_call: -
cdr3_aa: CASSLRGAFGYTF
cdr3_nt: TGTGCCAGCAGCTTGAGGGGGGCTTTTGGCTACACCTTC

clone_size: -
j_call: TRBJ2-7
v_call: TRBV2
d_call: -
cdr3_aa: CASSESSWLIEQYF
cdr3_nt: TGTGCCAGCAGTGAGTCTAGCTGGCTGATCGAGCAGTACTTC

clone_size: -
j_call: TRBJ2-7
v_call: TRBV4-2
d_call: TRBD1
cdr3_aa: CASSFRQGHEQYF
cdr3_nt: TGTGCCAGCAGCTTTAGACAGGGCCACGAGCAGTACTTC

clone_size: few
j_call: TRBJ2-5
v_call: TRBV7-6
d_call: TRBD1
cdr3_aa: CASSLGQGFETQYF
cdr3_nt: TGTGCCAGCAGCTTAGGACAGGGATTTGAGACCCAGTACTTC

clone_size: few
j_call: TRBJ1-1
v_call: TRBV10-3
d_call: -
cdr3_aa: CAISESGDGNTEAFF
cdr3_nt: TGTGCCATCAGTGAATCGGGGGATGGGAACACTGAAGCTTTCTTT

clone_size: -
j_call: TRBJ2-1
v_call: TRBV29-1
d_call: TRBD1
cdr3_aa: CSARQGQAYNEQFF
cdr3_nt: TGCAGCGCTAGGCAAGGACAGGCCTACAATGAGCAGTTCTTC

clone_size: few
j_call: TRBJ1-5
v_call: TRBV27
d_call: TRBD1
cdr3_aa: CASRTGTGERPQHF
cdr3_nt: TGTGCCAGTCGGACCGGGACAGGGGAGAGGCCCCAGCATTTT

clone_size: -
j_call: TRBJ2-7
v_call: TRBV4-1
d_call: TRBD2
cdr3_aa: CASSRQGGYEQYF
cdr3_nt: TGCGCCAGCAGCCGGCAGGGAGGGTACGAGCAGTACTTC

clone_size: -
j_call: TRBJ2-3
v_call: TRBV2
d_call: -
cdr3_aa: CASSESRTGAQYF
cdr3_nt: TGTGCCAGCAGTGAATCCCGGACCGGGGCGCAGTATTTT

clone_size: few
j_call: TRBJ2-7
v_call: TRBV4-1
d_call: -
cdr3_aa: CASSQVGSSYEQYF
cdr3_nt: TGCGCCAGCAGCCAAGTGGGGAGCTCCTACGAGCAGTACTTC

clone_size: many
j_call: TRBJ1-5
v_call: TRBV6-6
d_call: -
cdr3_aa: CASRGDSELGPQHF
cdr3_nt: TGTGCCAGCAGGGGAGACAGCGAGCTTGGGCCCCAGCATTTT

clone_size: -
j_call: TRBJ2-1
v_call: TRBV4-3
d_call: -
cdr3_aa: CASSQALAGYNEQFF
cdr3_nt: TGCGCCAGCAGCCAAGCGCTAGCCGGATACAATGAGCAGTTCTTC

clone_size: -
j_call: TRBJ2-3
v_call: TRBV5-1
d_call: TRBD1
cdr3_aa: CASAGGQGSDTQYF
cdr3_nt: TGCGCCAGCGCCGGGGGACAGGGGTCAGATACGCAGTATTTT

clone_size: few
j_call: TRBJ1-5
v_call: TRBV9
d_call: TRBD1
cdr3_aa: CASSGDSYQPQHF
cdr3_nt: TGTGCCAGCAGCGGGGACAGTTATCAGCCCCAGCATTTT

clone_size: few
j_call: TRBJ2-1
v_call: TRBV7-9
d_call: TRBD2
cdr3_aa: CASSLGGTSGMVEQFF
cdr3_nt: TGTGCCAGCAGCTTAGGCGGGACTAGCGGGATGGTTGAGCAGTTCTTC

clone_size: few
j_call: TRBJ2-3
v_call: TRBV5-4
d_call: TRBD2
cdr3_aa: CASSVTSGRAVTQYF
cdr3_nt: TGTGCCAGCAGCGTGACTAGCGGGAGGGCCGTTACGCAGTATTTT

clone_size: few
j_call: TRBJ2-1
v_call: TRBV6-6
d_call: TRBD2
cdr3_aa: CASGKGGLAGAYEQFF
cdr3_nt: TGTGCCAGCGGAAAGGGGGGGCTAGCGGGAGCATATGAGCAGTTCTTC

clone_size: few
j_call: TRBJ1-1
v_call: TRBV28
d_call: -
cdr3_aa: CASSLSTEAFF
cdr3_nt: TGTGCCAGCAGTTTATCCACTGAAGCTTTCTTT

clone_size: -
j_call: TRBJ1-5
v_call: TRBV5-1
d_call: TRBD1
cdr3_aa: CASSSGDSPYQPQHF
cdr3_nt: TGCGCCAGCAGCTCTGGGGACAGCCCTTATCAGCCCCAGCATTTT

clone_size: few
j_call: TRBJ2-5
v_call: TRBV15
d_call: -
cdr3_aa: CATSRDYQETQYF
cdr3_nt: TGTGCCACCAGCAGAGACTACCAAGAGACCCAGTACTTC

clone_size: few
j_call: TRBJ1-1
v_call: TRBV18
d_call: TRBD1
cdr3_aa: CASSLVTGSENTEAFF
cdr3_nt: TGTGCCAGCTCACTAGTGACAGGGTCGGAAAACACTGAAGCTTTCTTT

clone_size: many
j_call: TRBJ1-1
v_call: TRBV7-9
d_call: -
cdr3_aa: CASSTKGPTEAFF
cdr3_nt: TGTGCCAGCAGCACAAAGGGGCCCACTGAAGCTTTCTTT

clone_size: many
j_call: TRBJ1-1
v_call: TRBV2
d_call: -
cdr3_aa: CASQGEGTEAFF
cdr3_nt: TGTGCCAGCCAAGGGGAGGGGACTGAAGCTTTCTTT

clone_size: few
j_call: TRBJ1-1
v_call: TRBV28
d_call: TRBD1
cdr3_aa: CASSPPGQGITEAFF
cdr3_nt: TGTGCCAGCAGTCCCCCGGGACAGGGGATAACTGAAGCTTTCTTT